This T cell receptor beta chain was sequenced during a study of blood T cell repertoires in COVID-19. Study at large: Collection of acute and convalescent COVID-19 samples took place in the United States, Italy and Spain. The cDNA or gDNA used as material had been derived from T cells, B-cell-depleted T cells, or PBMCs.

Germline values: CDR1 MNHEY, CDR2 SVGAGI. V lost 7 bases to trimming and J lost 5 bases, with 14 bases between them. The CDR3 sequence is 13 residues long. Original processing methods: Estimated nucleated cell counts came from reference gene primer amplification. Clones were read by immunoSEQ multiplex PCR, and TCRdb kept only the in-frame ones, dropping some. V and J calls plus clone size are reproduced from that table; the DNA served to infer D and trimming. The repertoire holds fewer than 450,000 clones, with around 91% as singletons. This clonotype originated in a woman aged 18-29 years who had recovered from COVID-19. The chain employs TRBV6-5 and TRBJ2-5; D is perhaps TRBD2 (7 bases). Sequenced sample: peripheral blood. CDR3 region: CASIKGGSETQYF. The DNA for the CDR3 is TGTGCCAGCATCAAGGGGGGGTCCGAGACCCAGTACTTC.